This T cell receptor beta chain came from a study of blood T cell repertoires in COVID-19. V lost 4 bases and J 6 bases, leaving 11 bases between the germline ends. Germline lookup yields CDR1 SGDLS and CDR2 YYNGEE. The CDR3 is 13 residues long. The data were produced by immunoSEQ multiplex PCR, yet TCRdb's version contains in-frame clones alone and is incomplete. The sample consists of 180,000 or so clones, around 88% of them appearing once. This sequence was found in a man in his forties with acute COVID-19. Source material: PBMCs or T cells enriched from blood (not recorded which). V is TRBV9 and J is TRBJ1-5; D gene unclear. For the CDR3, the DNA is TGTGCCAGCAGCCCATCGGGGAGTCAGCCCCAGCATTTT. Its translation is CASSPSGSQPQHF. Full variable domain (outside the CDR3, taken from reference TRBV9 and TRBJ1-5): DSGVTQTPKHLITATGQRVTLRCSPRSGDLSVYWYQQSLDQGLQFLIQYYNGEERAKGNILERFSAQQFPDLHSELNLSSLELGDSALYFCASSPSGSQPQHFGDGTRLSIL.